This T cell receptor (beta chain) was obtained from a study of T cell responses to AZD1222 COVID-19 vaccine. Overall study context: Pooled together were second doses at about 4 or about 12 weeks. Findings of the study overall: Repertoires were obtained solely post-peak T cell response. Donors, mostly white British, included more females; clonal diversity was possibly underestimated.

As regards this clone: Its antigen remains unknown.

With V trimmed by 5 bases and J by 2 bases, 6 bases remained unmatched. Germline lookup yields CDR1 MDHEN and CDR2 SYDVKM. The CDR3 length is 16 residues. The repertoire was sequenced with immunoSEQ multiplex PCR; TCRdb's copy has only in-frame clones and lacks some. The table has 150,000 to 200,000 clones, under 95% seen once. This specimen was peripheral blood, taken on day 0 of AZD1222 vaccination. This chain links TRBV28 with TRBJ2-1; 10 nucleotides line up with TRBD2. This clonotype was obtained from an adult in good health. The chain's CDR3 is CASSLLAGLAYNEQFF. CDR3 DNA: TGTGCCAGCAGTCTACTAGCGGGACTAGCCTACAATGAGCAGTTCTTC.